These 23 T cell receptor beta chains originate from one sample sequenced in a study of response to subunit inactivated influenza vaccine. One entry per CDR3 protein results from TCRdb running MiXCR on the RT-PCR reads. The sample holds 450,000 to 700,000 distinct CDR3 sequences, approximately 14% seen once. Specimen: PBMCs from blood, collected 12 days after vaccination. Receptor source: a man aged 50 to 59 who received an inactivated influenza vaccine.

The chain has TRBV3-1 and TRBJ2-1; D is ambiguous. CDR1 is LGHDT and CDR2 is YNNKEL in the germline V gene (reference sequence). The ends were cut back, 1 base at V and 5 bases at J, with 12 bases in the middle. This CDR3 is built from 15 residues. Here the CDR3 reads CASSQGPIRNNEQFF. For the CDR3, the DNA is TGTGCCAGCAGCCAAGGCCCCATTCGGAACAATGAGCAGTTCTTC.

This clonotype was seen a handful of times. This chain connects TRBV12-3 or TRBV12-4 to TRBJ1-3; D call uncertain. The CDR3 has 14 residues. The V end lost 10 bases, the J end lost 0 bases, and 13 bases lay between the germline ends. Written as DNA, the CDR3 is TGTGCCATCGAAACCGGGGTCTCTGGAAACACCATATATTTT. This sequence encodes CAIETGVSGNTIYF.

This clonotype showed up just a few times. The J gene is TRBJ1-5, the V gene TRBV3-1; D is unclear. This CDR3 spans 15 amino acids. Germline V lookup: CDR1 LGHDT, CDR2 YNNKEL (reference sequence). The V end was cut by 1 base, the J end by 3 bases, with 10 bases between. The CDR3 DNA sequence: TGTGCCAGCAGCCAAGGGGTAAGGTACAATCAGCCCCAGCATTTT. Its protein is CASSQGVRYNQPQHF.

This clonotype was seen ten or more times. The chain recombines TRBV28 with TRBJ1-1; the D is unclear. The CDR3 sequence is 12 residues long. From germline, CDR1 is MDHEN and CDR2 SYDVKM. V dropped 3 bases and J dropped 3 bases, with 5 bases sitting between them. CDR3 DNA sequence: TGTGCCAGCAGTTTTAGGGACACTGAAGCTTTCTTT. Translating it yields CASSFRDTEAFF.

This clonotype was counted a few times. The chain carries TRBV4-2 and TRBJ2-7; D not certain. Germline-derived CDR1 and CDR2 are LGHNA and YNFKEQ. The CDR3 is 15 residues long. Trimming cost V 1 base and J 2 bases, with 12 bases left between them. CDR3 amino acids: CASSQGSVGAYEQYF. In DNA form, the CDR3 reads TGTGCCAGCAGCCAAGGATCCGTTGGTGCCTACGAGCAGTACTTC.

The rearrangement links TRBV24-1 to TRBJ2-1, with D possibly TRBD2 on 6 matching bases. The V and J ends lost 5 bases and 6 bases respectively, with 16 bases between them. The CDR3 loop spans 15 amino acids. The V gene's germline CDR1 is KGHDR and CDR2 SFDVKD. The CDR3 sequence is CATSGGTSRLNEQFF. Written as DNA, the CDR3 is TGTGCCACCAGTGGAGGAACTAGCCGCCTCAATGAGCAGTTCTTC.

This clonotype was detected a few times. The genes are TRBV5-1 and TRBJ1-4; no reliable D call. Germline CDR1 reads SGHRS; CDR2 reads YFSETQ. The V gene lost 0 bases and the J gene lost 4 bases, with 7 bases spanning the gap. The CDR3 spans 14 residues. CDR3 region: CASSLAPNNEKLFF. CDR3 nucleotides: TGCGCCAGCAGCTTGGCTCCGAATAATGAAAAACTGTTTTTT.

This chain joins TRBV23-1 and TRBJ2-1; D may be TRBD1 or TRBD2 (5 bases each). TRBV23-1 is an open reading frame, and its role is uncertain. V was pared by 4 bases and J by 5 bases, with 12 bases between. This CDR3 region has 14 residues. The CDR3 DNA is TGCGCCAGCAGTCCTGAGGGGCTCGACAATGAGCAGTTCTTC. The encoded protein is CASSPEGLDNEQFF.

This clonotype has a handful of counts. V usage is TRBV20-1 and J usage is TRBJ2-7; 8 nucleotides align to TRBD2. There are 14 residues in the CDR3. Germline CDR1 DFQATT, CDR2 SNEGSKA (reference sequence). V dropped 3 bases and J dropped 5; count of bases not matched to a gene: 9. This CDR3 reads CSARSVRGVNEQYF. DNA of the CDR3: TGCAGTGCTAGGTCTGTGCGGGGGGTAAACGAGCAGTACTTC.

In this sample, this clonotype turned up a few times. The chain combines TRBV7-2 with TRBJ2-5, with 8 bases aligning to TRBD1. The junction had 3 bases not matched to a gene; V was cut back by 3 bases and J by 0 bases. The CDR3 consists of 15 residues. Germline lookup yields CDR1 SGHTA and CDR2 FQGNSA. Here the CDR3 DNA reads TGTGCCAGCAGCTTGACAGGGGTGTACCAAGAGACCCAGTACTTC. Amino acids: CASSLTGVYQETQYF. Complete variable domain (other parts from reference TRBV7-2 and TRBJ2-5): GAGVSQSPSNKVTEKGKDVELRCDPISGHTALYWYRQSLGQGLEFLIYFQGNSAPDKSGLPSDRFSAERTGGSVSTLTIQRTQQEDSAVYLCASSLTGVYQETQYFGPGTRLLVL.

This clonotype was detected only a few times. The V gene is TRBV19, the J gene TRBJ2-3; tentatively, D is TRBD2 (5 bases). There are 14 residues in the CDR3. Trimming took 3 bases from V and 7 from J, leaving 14 bases between them. CDR1 is LNHDA and CDR2 is SQIVND in the germline V gene (reference sequence). The DNA for the CDR3 is TGTGCCAGTAGTATCGAGGGAGCGCCCAATACGCAGTATTTT. Its protein product is CASSIEGAPNTQYF.

This clonotype was counted between two and nine times. The rearrangement links TRBV12-3 or TRBV12-4 to TRBJ1-1; D call uncertain. The CDR3 is 14 residues long. Between the trimmed V and J ends, which lost 6 bases and 1 base, there was a span of 12 bases. The CDR3 coding sequence is TGTGCCAGCAGCCCGGTTTGGGCGAACACTGAAGCTTTCTTT. It is translated as CASSPVWANTEAFF.

The chain joins TRBV10-3 to TRBJ2-7; D possibly corresponds to TRBD2 (6 bases). Germline assignment: CDR1 ENHRY and CDR2 SYGVKD. Trimming removed 6 bases from V and 7 bases from J, with 22 bases in between. The CDR3 length is 15 residues. CDR3 nucleotides: TGTGCCATCAGAGGCCAGCGGGCCCGAACGGGGGAGCAGTACTTC. Its translation is CAIRGQRARTGEQYF.

The table lists this clonotype with a few counts. The V gene is TRBV12-3 or TRBV12-4, the J gene TRBJ2-1; D is unclear. CDR3 size: 13 residues. Trimming removed 4 bases at V and 6 bases at J, with 10 bases between. CDR3 nucleotide sequence: TGTGCCAGCAGTTCCGGGCCCCCCAATGAGCAGTTCTTC. Its translation: CASSSGPPNEQFF.

This clonotype was found a few times. One end of the junction is discordant with germline, which a read error may explain. V is TRBV5-6 and J is TRBJ2-2; 10 positions match TRBD1. This CDR3 region has 12 residues. The germline V gene encodes CDR1 SGHDT and CDR2 YYEEEE. CDR3 in DNA: TGTGCCAGCAGCCCCGGGACAGGGGAGGTGTTTTTT. Amino acid sequence: CASSPGTGEVFF.

This clonotype turned up a few times. This chain joins TRBV12-5 and TRBJ2-1; D is perhaps TRBD1 (6 bases). Germline V lookup: CDR1 LGHNT, CDR2 FRNRAP. The ends were cut back, 7 bases at V and 4 bases at J, with 17 bases in the middle. The CDR3 contains 15 residues. The CDR3 DNA reads TGTGCTAGTGATCTAGGCAGGGGTGCGTACAATGAGCAGTTCTTC. It is translated as CASDLGRGAYNEQFF.

V gene TRBV12-3 or TRBV12-4 combines with J gene TRBJ2-5; TRBD1 matches 7 bases. This CDR3 contains 16 residues. V lost 6 bases to trimming and J lost 0 bases; unmatched junction nucleotides: 10. The CDR3 bases are TGTGCCAGCAGGTCCGGGACAGAGCTCTACCAAGAGACCCAGTACTTC. Its protein is CASRSGTELYQETQYF.

This clonotype was detected only a few times. An end of the junction differs from the germline gene, which may be a read error. The chain uses TRBV7-2 and TRBJ1-2; perhaps TRBD1 as D (6 bases). Germline lookup yields CDR1 SGHTA and CDR2 FQGNSA. The CDR3 totals 15 residues. CDR3 residues: CASSLAWGPNYGYTF. In nucleotides, the CDR3 is TGTGCCAGCAGCCTAGCATGGGGGCCGAACTATGGCTACACCTTC.

The sample holds a few counts of this clonotype. The genes are TRBV7-2 and TRBJ1-1; D remains unclear. The ends were cut back, 2 bases at V and 1 base at J, with 11 bases in the middle. The length of the CDR3 is 15 residues. The germline CDR1 and CDR2 sequences are SGHTA and FQGNSA. The CDR3 nucleotides are TGTGCCAGCAGCTTAAGTCAGACTAGGAACACTGAAGCTTTCTTT. Translating gives CASSLSQTRNTEAFF.

This clonotype was counted between two and nine times. The chain has TRBV7-2 and TRBJ2-7, with D possibly matching TRBD1 (6 bases). V was cut by 4 bases and J by 5 bases, with 15 bases left in between. The CDR3 spans 14 residues. Germline V CDR1 and CDR2: SGHTA, FQGNSA. The CDR3 is CASSSPNRVNEQYF. CDR3 sequence (DNA): TGTGCCAGCAGCTCACCGAACAGGGTTAACGAGCAGTACTTC. The complete variable domain, with remaining parts taken from reference TRBV7-2 and TRBJ2-7, reads GAGVSQSPSNKVTEKGKDVELRCDPISGHTALYWYRQSLGQGLEFLIYFQGNSAPDKSGLPSDRFSAERTGGSVSTLTIQRTQQEDSAVYLCASSSPNRVNEQYFGPGTRLTVT.

V is TRBV7-8 and J is TRBJ2-1; D unresolved. The ends were cut back, 5 bases at V and 3 bases at J, with 11 bases in the middle. Germline CDR1 reads SGHVS; CDR2 reads FQNEAQ. There are 14 residues in the CDR3. For the CDR3, the DNA is TGTGCCAGCAGCGCCGGAGATTACTACAATGAGCAGTTCTTC. Translating it yields CASSAGDYYNEQFF.

This clonotype was seen ten or more times. The chain employs TRBV11-1 and TRBJ2-1, with 7 nucleotides matching TRBD1. After removal of 2 bases from V and 5 bases from J, the junction contained 3 bases not matched to a gene. The CDR3 contains 14 residues. Germline V gene data show CDR1 as SGHAT and CDR2 as FQDESV (reference sequence). For the CDR3, the DNA is TGTGCCAGCAGCTTACTGACAGGGAACAATGAGCAGTTCTTC. It codes for CASSLLTGNNEQFF.

This chain links TRBV15 with TRBJ2-5; D gene unclear. The CDR3 extends over 14 amino acids. V shed 1 base and J shed 5 bases, with 11 bases lying between them. Germline V gives CDR1 LNHNV, CDR2 YYDKDF (reference sequence). The CDR3 region has the DNA TGTGCCACCAGCAGAGTGGGGTCGCGGGAGACCCAGTACTTC. Translated: CATSRVGSRETQYF.